Below, 18 T cell receptor beta chains from the same sample are listed, as sequenced in a study of CD8 T cells in ankylosing spondylitis (dated by TCRdb to 2016 to 2017). Libraries were made using 5' RACE. The sample was run on an Illumina HiSeq 2500. TCRdb reanalyzed the raw reads on its own, using fastp at Q25 for trimming and MiXCR for clone calling, and kept in-frame beta chains. A single entry per CDR3 protein holds the most common genes and DNA from its merged rows. Here the sample has about 250,000 distinct CDR3 sequences; about 24% occur a single time. The ten largest clones capture over 0.55% of the sample. Sequencing used blood, either unsorted or a sorted T cell fraction (not recorded which). These receptors all stem from a male donor with ankylosing spondylitis or in good health (not recorded which).

Many counts were recorded for this clonotype. The rearrangement links TRBV20-1 to TRBJ1-1; the D gene is possibly TRBD1 (5 bases). With 4 bases removed from V and 1 base from J, the gap between germline ends came to 13 bases. Germline values: CDR1 DFQATT, CDR2 SNEGSKA (reference sequence). The CDR3 is made up of 14 amino acids. The CDR3: CSATSRGSNTEAFF. The DNA of the CDR3 is TGCAGTGCTACCTCGCGGGGGTCGAACACTGAAGCTTTCTTT.

This clonotype was seen at least ten times. J is TRBJ2-1 and V is TRBV24-1, with 12 bases that match TRBD2. CDR3 size: 15 residues. Per the germline V gene, CDR1 is KGHDR and CDR2 is SFDVKD. Trimming cost V 4 bases and J 5 bases; bases outside gene matches: 2. CDR3 in DNA: TGTGCCACCAGTGACGGACTAGCGGGGAACAATGAGCAGTTCTTC. Translation gives CATSDGLAGNNEQFF.

The chain carries TRBV24-1 and TRBJ2-1; TRBD2 is a possible D gene (6 bases). Germline CDR1 and CDR2: KGHDR and SFDVKD. The CDR3 is 12 amino acids. The V end was cut by 3 bases, the J end by 9 bases, with 8 bases between. CDR3 DNA: TGTGCCACCAGTGATGGAGGGAGTGAGCAGTTCTTC. Amino acids: CATSDGGSEQFF.

V gene TRBV20-1 combines with J gene TRBJ1-5; D gene uncertain. The CDR3 loop spans 14 amino acids. V lost 6 bases and J lost 2, with 14 bases in between. Germline CDR1 reads DFQATT; CDR2 reads SNEGSKA (reference sequence). CDR3 protein: CSATKVRRNQPQHF. In DNA form, the CDR3 reads TGCAGTGCCACCAAGGTCCGCCGCAATCAGCCCCAGCATTTT.

This chain joins TRBV20-1 and TRBJ2-1, with D possibly called TRBD1 or TRBD2 (5 bases each). This CDR3 region has 14 residues. Germline V gene lookup returns CDR1 DFQATT and CDR2 SNEGSKA (reference sequence). V was cut by 5 bases and J by 8 bases, with 19 bases left in between. In DNA form, the CDR3 reads TGCAGTGCTCGTATTATGGGGGAGAGAGATGAGCAGTTCTTC. Amino acid sequence: CSARIMGERDEQFF.

This chain uses TRBV29-1 with TRBJ1-2; D might be TRBD1 (6 bases). CDR1 SQVTM and CDR2 ANQGSEA come from the germline V gene. The CDR3 runs 13 residues. V lost 7 bases to trimming and J lost 8 bases, with 20 bases between them. CDR3 region: CSGAPQGGGGYTF. In DNA, the CDR3 is TGCAGCGGCGCGCCCCAAGGGGGGGGGGGCTACACCTTC.

The V call is TRBV20-1, the J call TRBJ2-1; tentative D call: TRBD2 (6 bases). Germline assignment: CDR1 DFQATT and CDR2 SNEGSKA (reference sequence). V shed 4 bases and J shed 0 bases, with 10 bases lying between them. The CDR3 loop spans 14 amino acids. The CDR3: CSAMGGVSYNEQFF. In DNA form, the CDR3 reads TGCAGTGCTATGGGCGGGGTCTCCTACAATGAGCAGTTCTTC.

This chain joins TRBV12-3 or TRBV12-4 and TRBJ2-3, with TRBD2 as a possible D gene (6 bases). The CDR3 is made up of 15 amino acids. With 4 bases removed from V and 4 bases from J, the gap between germline ends came to 15 bases. The CDR3 coding sequence is TGTGCCAGCAGTTCTCAGGACTACTTGGCAGATACGCAGTATTTT. Its translation: CASSSQDYLADTQYF.

The table lists this clonotype with many counts. The gene calls are TRBV12-3 or TRBV12-4 and TRBJ1-2, with D tentatively TRBD1 (6 bases). Trimming removed 4 bases at V and 2 bases at J, with 11 bases between. This CDR3 comprises 14 residues. This CDR3 is CASSSRTENYGYTF. The CDR3 coding sequence is TGTGCCAGCAGTTCCCGGACAGAAAACTATGGCTACACCTTC.

This clonotype has only a few counts. The chain joins TRBV12-3 or TRBV12-4 to TRBJ2-3, with no clear D. Trimming removed 8 bases at V and 6 bases at J, with 12 bases between. The CDR3 loop spans 12 amino acids. CDR3 residues: CASAQSVDTQYF. DNA for the CDR3: TGTGCCAGCGCTCAGAGCGTCGATACGCAGTATTTT.

The rearrangement joins TRBV20-1 to TRBJ2-3, with D maybe TRBD2 (6 bases). The CDR3 covers 12 residues. The germline V gene encodes CDR1 DFQATT and CDR2 SNEGSKA (reference sequence). V lost 6 bases and J 2 bases, leaving 9 bases between the germline ends. The CDR3 region has the DNA TGCAGTGCCTGGGGGGTCACAGATACGCAGTATTTT. Encoded protein: CSAWGVTDTQYF.

Here the CDR3 reads CSARDFGAKQETQYF. The CDR3 DNA sequence: TGCAGTGCTAGAGATTTCGGGGCTAAACAAGAGACCCAGTACTTC. The genes are TRBV20-1 and TRBJ2-5, with D possibly being TRBD1 or TRBD2 (5 bases each). The V end was cut by 0 bases, the J end by 2 bases, with 13 bases between. The CDR3 is made up of 15 amino acids. Germline V gene data show CDR1 as DFQATT and CDR2 as SNEGSKA (reference sequence).

This clonotype was recorded at least ten times. This sequence joins TRBV7-8 and TRBJ2-4; tentatively, D is TRBD1 (5 bases). CDR1 is SGHVS, CDR2 FQNEAQ, per germline. The V end was cut by 5 bases, the J end by 0 bases, with 17 bases between. This CDR3 contains 17 residues. CDR3 DNA sequence: TGTGCCAGCAGCGCTGGGGCAGGATCCCTAGCCAAAAACATTCAGTACTTC. As protein: CASSAGAGSLAKNIQYF. Drawing the rest from reference TRBV7-8 and TRBJ2-4, the complete variable domain is GAGVSQSPRYKVAKRGQDVALRCDPISGHVSLFWYQQALGQGPEFLTYFQNEAQLDKSGLPSDRFFAERPEGSVSTLKIQRTQQEDSAVYLCASSAGAGSLAKNIQYFGAGTRLSVL.

This clonotype has more than one count but fewer than ten. The rearrangement uses TRBV7-2 and TRBJ2-7; D is undetermined. The V and J ends lost 8 bases and 5 bases respectively, with 13 bases between them. Germline CDR1 SGHTA, CDR2 FQGNSA. The CDR3 has 12 residues. Written as DNA, the CDR3 is TGTGCCAGCTCGTCTGGAGCTCACGAGCAGTACTTC. Residues: CASSSGAHEQYF. Together with reference TRBV7-2 and TRBJ2-7, the CDR3 gives the full variable domain: GAGVSQSPSNKVTEKGKDVELRCDPISGHTALYWYRQSLGQGLEFLIYFQGNSAPDKSGLPSDRFSAERTGGSVSTLTIQRTQQEDSAVYLCASSSGAHEQYFGPGTRLTVT.

This clonotype was seen repeatedly, ten times or more. This chain links TRBV7-8 with TRBJ2-3; 13 nucleotides agree with TRBD2. This CDR3 region has 17 residues. Unmatched junction bases numbered 8, after V lost 5 bases and J lost 3 bases. CDR1 SGHVS and CDR2 FQNEAQ come from the germline V gene. In nucleotides, the CDR3 is TGTGCCAGCAGCCCGACCACTAGCGGGGGGGCTACAGATACGCAGTATTTT. This encodes CASSPTTSGGATDTQYF.

This clonotype was observed a handful of times. The V and J genes are TRBV6-5 and TRBJ2-2, with TRBD2 matching 12 bases. The CDR3 consists of 18 residues. Germline-derived CDR1 and CDR2 are MNHEY and SVGAGI. J gave up 7 bases and V 0 bases, and 9 bases lay outside the gene matches. CDR3 nucleotides: TGTGCCAGCAGTTACTCTGGTCTAGCGGGGGGGCGAGGCGGGGAGCTGTTTTTT. Amino acid sequence: CASSYSGLAGGRGGELFF.

This clonotype showed up many times. The rearrangement uses TRBV7-9 and TRBJ2-3; D is unclear. CDR3 size: 13 residues. The germline CDR1 and CDR2 sequences are SEHNR and FQNEAQ (reference sequence). Trimming removed 2 bases at V and 2 bases at J, with 5 bases between. This CDR3 is CASSLSVTDTQYF. In DNA form, the CDR3 reads TGTGCCAGCAGCTTAAGCGTCACAGATACGCAGTATTTT.

The genes are TRBV7-2 and TRBJ2-5, with 11 bases identical to TRBD1. CDR1 and CDR2 from the germline V gene are SGHTA and FQGNSA. V was pared by 1 base and J by 7 bases, with 2 bases of the junction left unmatched. This CDR3 comprises 14 residues. The CDR3 sequence: CASSLVDRGLTQYF. The CDR3 DNA is TGTGCCAGCAGCTTAGTGGACAGGGGGCTGACCCAGTACTTC.